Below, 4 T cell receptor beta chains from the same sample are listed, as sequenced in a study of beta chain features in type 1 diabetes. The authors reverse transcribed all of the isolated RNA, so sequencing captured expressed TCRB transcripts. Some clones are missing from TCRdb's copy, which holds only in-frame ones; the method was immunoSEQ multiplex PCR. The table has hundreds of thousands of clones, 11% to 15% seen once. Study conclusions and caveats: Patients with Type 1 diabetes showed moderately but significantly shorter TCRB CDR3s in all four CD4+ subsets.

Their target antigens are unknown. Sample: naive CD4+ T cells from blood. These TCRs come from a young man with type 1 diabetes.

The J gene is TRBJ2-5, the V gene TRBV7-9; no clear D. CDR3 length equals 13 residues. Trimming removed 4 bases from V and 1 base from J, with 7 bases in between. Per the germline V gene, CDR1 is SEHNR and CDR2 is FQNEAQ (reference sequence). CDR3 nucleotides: TGTGCCAGCAGCTCCCATACCCAAGAGACCCAGTACTTC. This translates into CASSSHTQETQYF.

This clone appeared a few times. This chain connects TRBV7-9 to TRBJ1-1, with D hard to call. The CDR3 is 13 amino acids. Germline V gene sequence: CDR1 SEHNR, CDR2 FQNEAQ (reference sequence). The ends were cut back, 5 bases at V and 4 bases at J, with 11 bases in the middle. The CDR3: CASSPVESTEAFF. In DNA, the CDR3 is TGTGCCAGCAGCCCCGTGGAGAGCACTGAAGCTTTCTTT.

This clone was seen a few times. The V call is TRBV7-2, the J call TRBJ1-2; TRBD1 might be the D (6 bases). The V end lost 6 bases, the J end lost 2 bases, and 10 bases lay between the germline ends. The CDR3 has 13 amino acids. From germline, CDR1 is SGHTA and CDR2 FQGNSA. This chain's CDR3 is CASSEQGNYGYTF. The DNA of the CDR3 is TGTGCCAGCAGTGAACAGGGAAACTATGGCTACACCTTC.

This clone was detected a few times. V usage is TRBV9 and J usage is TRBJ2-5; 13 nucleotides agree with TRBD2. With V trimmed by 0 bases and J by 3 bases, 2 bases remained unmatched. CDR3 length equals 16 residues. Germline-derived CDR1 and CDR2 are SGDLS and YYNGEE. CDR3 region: CASSVGLAGGEETQYF. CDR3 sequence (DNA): TGTGCCAGCAGCGTAGGACTAGCGGGGGGCGAAGAGACCCAGTACTTC.